The 6 T cell receptor beta chains presented below share a single source sample, sequenced in a study of TIL therapy for anti-PD-1-resistant metastatic lung cancer. Time point defined: pre-treatment sample, taken before nivolumab and TIL therapy. The immunoSEQ assay was v3. Profiled with immunoSEQ multiplex PCR; TCRdb holds only in-frame clones, not every one. This table holds 36,000 or so clones, over 70% found once. The sequencing used blood, collected at baseline. These receptors were collected from a person between 25 and 79 years old with non-small cell lung cancer.

This CDR3 is CASTGTSGYNEQFF. CDR3 bases: TGTGCCAGCACGGGGACTAGCGGCTACAATGAGCAGTTCTTC. The chain carries TRBV6-6 and TRBJ2-1; 11 nucleotides match TRBD2. The CDR3 contains 14 residues. The germline CDR1 and CDR2 sequences are MNHNY and SVGAGI (reference sequence). The junction had 2 bases not matched to a gene; V was cut back by 7 bases and J by 3 bases.

The V call is TRBV7-2, the J call TRBJ2-6, with unresolved D. The CDR3 is made up of 16 amino acids. V lost 1 base and J lost 0, with 7 bases in between. CDR1 SGHTA and CDR2 FQGNSA come from the germline V gene. CDR3 nucleotide sequence: TGTGCCAGCAGCTTAGGTTTGGTCTCTGGGGCCAACGTCCTGACTTTC. This sequence encodes CASSLGLVSGANVLTF.

The CDR3 loop reads CASSVGSDEQFF. CDR3 nucleotides: TGTGCCAGCAGCGTAGGTTCCGATGAGCAGTTCTTC. V gene TRBV9 combines with J gene TRBJ2-1, with D uncertain. V gave up 0 bases and J gave up 8 bases, with 6 bases separating them. The CDR3 is 12 amino acids. The germline V gene encodes CDR1 SGDLS and CDR2 YYNGEE.

This clone was recorded once. The chain is built from TRBV10-3 and TRBJ2-5; the match to TRBD1 covers 11 bases. CDR3 length: 13 amino acids. The ends lost 11 bases at V and 4 bases at J; junction bases unmatched: 6. In germline, CDR1 is ENHRY, CDR2 SYGVKD. This CDR3 is CALGQGARETQYF. In nucleotides, the CDR3 is TGTGCCTTAGGACAGGGGGCAAGAGAGACCCAGTACTTC.

The chain recombines TRBV28 with TRBJ2-5; 8 positions agree with TRBD2. The trim removed 5 bases at V and 6 bases at J, leaving 11 bases unmatched. CDR3 length equals 15 residues. In germline, CDR1 is MDHEN, CDR2 SYDVKM. CDR3 DNA sequence: TGTGCCAGCAGTGAGAGTAGGACTAGCAGGAAGACCCAGTACTTC. Translated: CASSESRTSRKTQYF. Using reference TRBV28 and TRBJ2-5 for the parts outside the CDR3, the full variable domain is DVKVTQSSRYLVKRTGEKVFLECVQDMDHENMFWYRQDPGLGLRLIYFSYDVKMKEKGDIPEGYSVSREKKERFSLILESASTNQTSMYLCASSESRTSRKTQYFGPGTRLLVL.

The chain recombines TRBV7-3 with TRBJ2-2; no reliable D call. Germline CDR1 is SGHTA and CDR2 is FQGTGA. V shed 5 bases and J shed 4 bases, with 8 bases lying between them. The CDR3 contains 13 residues. This chain's CDR3 is CASSKTRTGELFF. The CDR3 DNA reads TGTGCCAGCAGCAAGACCCGCACCGGGGAGCTGTTTTTT.